Presented here are 23 T cell receptor beta chains from one specimen sequenced in a study of T cell responses to AZD1222 COVID-19 vaccine. Sequencing used immunoSEQ multiplex PCR; TCRdb keeps in-frame clones, though not all of them. The table lists 90,000 to 150,000 clones, approximately 85% of them singletons. The sample consisted of peripheral blood, taken on day 0 of AZD1222 vaccination. All receptors derive from an adult in good health.

V gene TRBV9 combines with J gene TRBJ2-3; possible D gene TRBD2, 6 bases. The CDR3 covers 15 residues. CDR1 and CDR2 from the germline V gene are SGDLS and YYNGEE. V shed 4 bases and J shed 7 bases, with 19 bases lying between them. The CDR3 sequence: CASSPMEGFANTQYF. In DNA form, the CDR3 reads TGTGCCAGCAGCCCGATGGAGGGGTTCGCTAATACGCAGTATTTT.

The CDR3 DNA reads as TGTGCCAGCAGCTTCAGGACAGGCCCGAACTTTGGGGAGCAGTACTTC. As protein: CASSFRTGPNFGEQYF. The chain links TRBV7-8 to TRBJ2-7, with 7 nucleotides matching TRBD1. Germline trimming cut 3 bases from V and 7 bases from J; bases unmatched to any gene: 15. The CDR3 loop spans 16 amino acids. The germline CDR1 and CDR2 sequences are SGHVS and FQNEAQ.

The chain is built from TRBV19 and TRBJ1-1; unclear D gene. Trimming cost V 7 bases and J 3 bases, with 9 bases left between them. The CDR3 loop spans 12 amino acids. In germline, CDR1 is LNHDA, CDR2 SQIVND (reference sequence). This CDR3 is CASMAGYTEAFF. Written as DNA, the CDR3 is TGTGCCAGTATGGCGGGGTACACTGAAGCTTTCTTT.

This clone was detected a few times. The chain couples TRBV28 to TRBJ1-2; D gene unclear. This CDR3 contains 13 residues. The germline gives CDR1 MDHEN, CDR2 SYDVKM. V was cut by 6 bases and J by 2 bases, with 10 bases left in between. CDR3 residues: CASSYDKNYGYTF. The DNA of the CDR3 is TGTGCCAGCAGCTACGACAAGAACTATGGCTACACCTTC.

This clone was found once. This rearrangement joins TRBV20-1 to TRBJ1-1; TRBD1 aligns across 7 bases. V shed 3 bases, J shed 0 bases, and the junction held 7 bases outside the gene matches. The CDR3 loop spans 15 amino acids. The V gene's germline CDR1 is DFQATT and CDR2 SNEGSKA (reference sequence). The DNA of the CDR3 is TGCAGTGCTAGTACCTCTACAGGGGTGAACACTGAAGCTTTCTTT. Translating gives CSASTSTGVNTEAFF.

The J gene is TRBJ1-5, the V gene TRBV28, with 7 bases fitting TRBD1. This CDR3 has 14 residues. With V trimmed by 6 bases and J by 3 bases, 5 bases remained unmatched. CDR1 and CDR2 from the germline V gene are MDHEN and SYDVKM. The CDR3 DNA follows: TGTGCCAGCAGCCCCGGGACAGCCAATCAGCCCCAGCATTTT. Translated, it gives CASSPGTANQPQHF.

This clone showed up just a few times. The chain combines TRBV20-1 with TRBJ2-7, with 7 bases identical to TRBD1. The junction had 0 bases not matched to a gene; V was cut back by 0 bases and J by 7 bases. There are 11 residues in the CDR3. CDR1 and CDR2 from the germline V gene are DFQATT and SNEGSKA (reference sequence). The chain's CDR3 is CSAREDREQYF. The CDR3 bases are TGCAGTGCTAGAGAGGACAGGGAGCAGTACTTC.

A single count supports this clone. V gene TRBV15 combines with J gene TRBJ1-2; the match to TRBD1 covers 7 bases. This CDR3 has 16 residues. The J segment lost 4 bases and the V segment lost 2 bases, leaving 10 bases of the junction unmatched. Germline values: CDR1 LNHNV, CDR2 YYDKDF (reference sequence). In DNA, the CDR3 is TGTGCCACCAGCAGAACTACGGGACAGTCCATCTATGGCTACACCTTC. This sequence encodes CATSRTTGQSIYGYTF.

The chain has TRBV7-2 and TRBJ2-7; D not certain. Germline CDR1 is SGHTA and CDR2 is FQGNSA. This CDR3 spans 12 amino acids. V lost 3 bases and J 2 bases, leaving 5 bases between the germline ends. CDR3: CASSFGPYEQYF. Written as DNA, the CDR3 is TGTGCCAGCAGCTTCGGTCCCTACGAGCAGTACTTC.

V and J are TRBV30 and TRBJ2-5; possible D gene TRBD2, 6 bases. V lost 0 bases, J lost 2 bases, and 10 bases lay in between. The CDR3 has 14 residues. CDR1 is GTSNPN and CDR2 is SVGIG in the germline V gene (reference sequence). The CDR3: CAWSVRREQETQYF. In DNA form, the CDR3 reads TGTGCCTGGAGTGTACGGAGGGAACAAGAGACCCAGTACTTC.

J is TRBJ1-1 and V is TRBV29-1; weak D call: TRBD1 (5 bases). Per germline, CDR1 SQVTM and CDR2 ANQGSEA. The CDR3 spans 12 residues. V gave up 6 bases and J gave up 4 bases, with 12 bases separating them. CDR3 protein: CSVGPGVTEAFF. CDR3 nucleotides: TGCAGCGTAGGACCGGGGGTCACTGAAGCTTTCTTT.

The rearrangement joins TRBV6-4 to TRBJ1-1; 7 nucleotides align to TRBD1. The ends lost 6 bases at V and 7 bases at J; junction bases unmatched: 11. The CDR3 extends over 14 amino acids. The germline V gene encodes CDR1 MRHNA and CDR2 SNTAGT. The DNA for the CDR3 is TGTGCCAGCAGGGCCGAAGGACAGGCTCTTGAAGCTTTCTTT. This gives the protein CASRAEGQALEAFF.

CDR3 residues: CASSPGTGITGELFF. The CDR3 nucleotides read TGTGCCAGCTCACCAGGGACAGGGATTACCGGGGAGCTGTTTTTT. This chain links TRBV18 with TRBJ2-2; 9 positions match TRBD1. V dropped 2 bases and J dropped 5; count of bases not matched to a gene: 3. Germline CDR1 is KGHSH and CDR2 is LQKENI. CDR3 length equals 15 residues.

The genes are TRBV5-1 and TRBJ1-1; 7 bases align to TRBD1. The CDR3 contains 14 residues. Trimming took 2 bases from V and 4 from J; bases not matched to a gene: 5. CDR1 SGHRS and CDR2 YFSETQ come from the germline V gene. The CDR3 region has the DNA TGCGCCAGCAGCTTAGGGGGCGCGAGCACTGAAGCTTTCTTT. It specifies CASSLGGASTEAFF.

The chain employs TRBV5-1 and TRBJ1-1; no definite D call. The V gene lost 2 bases and the J gene lost 2 bases, with 7 bases spanning the gap. The CDR3 has 13 residues. Germline-derived CDR1 and CDR2 are SGHRS and YFSETQ. DNA of the CDR3: TGCGCCAGCAGCTTTGGTCGAAACACTGAAGCTTTCTTT. This encodes CASSFGRNTEAFF.

The chain carries TRBV5-6 and TRBJ2-1, with 8 bases identical to TRBD1. V was clipped by 4 bases and J by 12 bases; unmatched bases: 6. There are 12 residues in the CDR3. CDR1 SGHDT and CDR2 YYEEEE come from the germline V gene. The CDR3 here is CASSIDRGGQFF. The CDR3 nucleotides are TGTGCCAGCAGCATAGACAGGGGAGGGCAGTTCTTC.

The rearrangement links TRBV28 to TRBJ2-7, with a weak D call TRBD1 (5 bases). Germline loops: CDR1 MDHEN, CDR2 SYDVKM. Trimming pared 6 bases from V and 1 base from J, leaving 10 bases between. CDR3 length: 13 residues. The DNA for the CDR3 is TGTGCCAGCAGGATCGACAGTTCCTACGAGCAGTACTTC. Protein: CASRIDSSYEQYF.

This chain joins TRBV7-9 and TRBJ1-6, with D perhaps matching TRBD1 (6 bases). The CDR3 consists of 16 residues. V shed 2 bases and J shed 0 bases, with 8 bases lying between them. Germline CDR1 is SEHNR and CDR2 is FQNEAQ (reference sequence). Here the CDR3 DNA reads TGTGCCAGCAGCTTAACGGGGGCCTCCTATAATTCACCCCTCCACTTT. This gives the protein CASSLTGASYNSPLHF.

The CDR3, as DNA: TGTGCCACCAGTGATACAACGGGGACTTCCACGGACACAGATACGCAGTATTTT. Translated: CATSDTTGTSTDTDTQYF. The V and J genes are TRBV24-1 and TRBJ2-3, with D maybe TRBD2 (6 bases). Germline V lookup: CDR1 KGHDR, CDR2 SFDVKD. The CDR3 runs 18 residues. The V end lost 3 bases, the J end lost 2 bases, and 20 bases lay between the germline ends.

V is TRBV7-3 and J is TRBJ2-1; a possible D gene is TRBD2 (5 bases). The ends were cut back, 5 bases at V and 3 bases at J, with 11 bases in the middle. Germline V gene sequence: CDR1 SGHTA, CDR2 FQGTGA. This CDR3 is 14 amino acids long. The CDR3 sequence: CASSAGGLYNEQFF. CDR3 sequence (DNA): TGTGCCAGCAGCGCCGGAGGACTCTACAATGAGCAGTTCTTC.

This chain connects TRBV19 to TRBJ2-1, with TRBD1 matching over 7 bases. CDR3 length: 15 residues. Germline loops: CDR1 LNHDA, CDR2 SQIVND (reference sequence). After removal of 8 bases from V and 5 bases from J, the junction contained 12 bases not matched to a gene. The CDR3 region has the DNA TGTGCCAGTGGCAGAACAGGGGACGACAACAATGAGCAGTTCTTC. This gives the protein CASGRTGDDNNEQFF.

The chain uses TRBV5-4 and TRBJ1-6; 7 positions agree with TRBD1. The V and J ends lost 4 bases and 2 bases, in that order; junction bases with no gene match: 3. Germline loops: CDR1 SGHNT, CDR2 YYREEE (reference sequence). The CDR3 loop spans 15 amino acids. DNA for the CDR3: TGTGCCAGCAGCCCAGGGGGGCCCTATAATTCACCCCTCCACTTT. It specifies CASSPGGPYNSPLHF.

The chain links TRBV28 to TRBJ1-5; D ambiguous. The germline V gene has CDR1 MDHEN and CDR2 SYDVKM. V lost 5 bases to trimming and J lost 1 base, with 12 bases between them. CDR3 length: 15 residues. CDR3 DNA: TGTGCCAGCAGTACCTGGTTCCACAGCAATCAGCCCCAGCATTTT. It translates to CASSTWFHSNQPQHF.